This T cell receptor beta chain was sequenced for a study of blood T cell repertoires in COVID-19. Study background: PBMCs, B-cell-depleted T cells, or T cells provided the cDNA or gDNA that made up the material.

This clone occurred once. In the authors' workflow: Researchers report that nucleated cell counts were estimated from reference gene primer amplification. Measured with immunoSEQ multiplex PCR; TCRdb has only the in-frame clones, and not every one. That table supplies the V and J calls and clone size; D and trimming were determined from the DNA. The data contain roughly 450,000 clones, about 90% of them seen just once; the ten biggest clones take up approximately 0.65%. The CDR3 is made up of 15 amino acids. V gave up 6 bases and J gave up 4 bases, with 15 bases separating them. Germline lookup yields CDR1 MDHEN and CDR2 SYDVKM.

This sequence joins TRBV28 and TRBJ2-2; maybe TRBD1 (6 bases). What was sequenced was PBMCs or T cells enriched from blood (not recorded which). The sequence came from a man aged 18 to 29 who had recovered from COVID-19. Written as DNA, the CDR3 is TGTGCCAGCAGCCGAGGTTCCAGGGGCACCGGGGAGCTGTTTTTT. It yields the protein CASSRGSRGTGELFF.